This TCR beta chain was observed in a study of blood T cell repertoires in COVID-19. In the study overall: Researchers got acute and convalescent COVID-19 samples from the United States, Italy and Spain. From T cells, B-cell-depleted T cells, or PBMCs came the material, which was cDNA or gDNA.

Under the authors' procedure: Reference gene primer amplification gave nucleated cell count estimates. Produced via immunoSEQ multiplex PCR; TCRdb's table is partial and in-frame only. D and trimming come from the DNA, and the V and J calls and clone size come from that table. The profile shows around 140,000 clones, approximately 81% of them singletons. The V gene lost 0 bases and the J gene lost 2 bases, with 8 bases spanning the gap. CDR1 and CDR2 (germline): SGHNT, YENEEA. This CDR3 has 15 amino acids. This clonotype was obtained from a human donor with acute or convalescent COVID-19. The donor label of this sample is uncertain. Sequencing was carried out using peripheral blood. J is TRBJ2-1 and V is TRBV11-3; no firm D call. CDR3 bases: TGTGCCAGCAGCTTAGATGTCGGTACCTACAATGAGCAGTTCTTC. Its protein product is CASSLDVGTYNEQFF.